This TCR beta chain originates from a study of blood T cells in healthy people across ages. The study's findings and limits: Diversity of TCR beta per million T cells declined in a roughly linear way with age.

Details on this clonotype: The antigen is unknown.

A second PCR of roughly 6 to 12 cycles used a sample-barcoded 5' primer and a J-beta primer mix. Paired-end reads containing CDR3 totaled no fewer than 3 million for each sample. TCRdb recomputed calls from the 5' RACE reads with MiXCR, one row per CDR3 protein. This sample yields about 730,000 distinct CDR3 sequences, of which 40% to 45% are seen a single time; 20% to 25% belongs to the top ten. Researchers collected 7.5 to 10 milliliters of peripheral blood from every single donor. The germline V and J ends were trimmed by 0 bases and 11 bases, with 22 bases remaining between them. This CDR3 comprises 16 residues. The V gene's germline CDR1 is LGHNA and CDR2 YNFKEQ.

The chain is built from TRBV4-2 and TRBJ2-5; unclear D gene. Material for sequencing was blood. The sequence came from an older woman in good health. DNA for the CDR3: TGTGCCAGCAGCCAAGATCAACAAGAGGACCACAATGAGCAGTACTTC. This encodes CASSQDQQEDHNEQYF.